The rows below give T cell receptor beta chains drawn from one sample of a study of neurological immune-mediated disorders. TCRdb fed the 5' RACE reads into MiXCR, producing one record per CDR3 protein. The top ten hold about 2% of the sample, which has tens of thousands of distinct CDR3 sequences, 3.5% to 4.5% seen once. The specimen was PBMCs. The receptors stem from a woman aged 45-65 years with multiple sclerosis. Both conserved end residues are part of each CDR3. A D gene is named only where the DNA matches it firmly. A row's size may be missing; if present it is once, few, many or a size class.

D gene: TRBD1
V gene: TRBV20-1
CDR3 length: 13
clone size: many
J gene: TRBJ1-2
CDR3 DNA: TGCAGTGCTCTATCAGACAGGGCGGACGGCTACACCTTC
CDR3 protein: CSALSDRADGYTF

D gene: TRBD1
V gene: TRBV3-1
CDR3 length: 15
clone size: many
J gene: TRBJ2-5
CDR3 DNA: TGTGCCAGCGAGGACAGGAAGCGTTTCGGAGAGACCCAGTACTTC
CDR3 protein: CASEDRKRFGETQYF

D gene: -
V gene: TRBV5-1
CDR3 length: 13
clone size: many
J gene: TRBJ1-1
CDR3 DNA: TGCGCCAGCAGCCCCTCAGGAATCGCTGAAGCTTTCTTT
CDR3 protein: CASSPSGIAEAFF

D gene: -
V gene: TRBV29-1
CDR3 length: 13
clone size: few
J gene: TRBJ2-7
CDR3 DNA: TGCAGCGTTGGCTGGGACATCTCCTACGAGCAGTACTTC
CDR3 protein: CSVGWDISYEQYF

D gene: -
V gene: TRBV7-8
CDR3 length: 15
clone size: many
J gene: TRBJ1-5
CDR3 DNA: TGTGCCAGCAGCTTAAATCCGCGGAAGGATCAGCCCCAGCATTTT
CDR3 protein: CASSLNPRKDQPQHF

D gene: -
V gene: TRBV2
CDR3 length: 13
clone size: -
J gene: TRBJ2-1
CDR3 DNA: TGTGCCAGCAGTGGGGGTTACTACAATGAGCAGTTCTTC
CDR3 protein: CASSGGYYNEQFF

D gene: TRBD1
V gene: TRBV12-5
CDR3 length: 15
clone size: many
J gene: TRBJ2-2
CDR3 DNA: TGTGCTAGTGGTGGGACAGTTTTGAACACCGGGGAGCTGTTTTTT
CDR3 protein: CASGGTVLNTGELFF

D gene: -
V gene: TRBV20-1
CDR3 length: 16
clone size: many
J gene: TRBJ2-5
CDR3 DNA: TGCAGTGCTAGAGTTCTCCGGGACCCGATCCAAGAGACCCAGTACTTC
CDR3 protein: CSARVLRDPIQETQYF

D gene: -
V gene: TRBV7-3
CDR3 length: 13
clone size: many
J gene: TRBJ1-4
CDR3 DNA: TGTGCCAGCAGCCCGAGGGCGGGTGAAAAACTGTTTTTT
CDR3 protein: CASSPRAGEKLFF

D gene: TRBD2
V gene: TRBV12-3/TRBV12-4
CDR3 length: 14
clone size: many
J gene: TRBJ2-7
CDR3 DNA: TGTGCCAGCAGTTCCCGGGAACTAGCGGTTGAGCAGTACTTC
CDR3 protein: CASSSRELAVEQYF

D gene: TRBD1
V gene: TRBV5-1
CDR3 length: 14
clone size: -
J gene: TRBJ1-4
CDR3 DNA: TGCGCCAGCAGCTGGACAGGGGGAAACGAAAAACTGTTTTTT
CDR3 protein: CASSWTGGNEKLFF

D gene: TRBD2
V gene: TRBV20-1
CDR3 length: 14
clone size: few
J gene: TRBJ2-7
CDR3 DNA: TGCAGTGCTCGGACTAGCGGGAGGGAGTACGAGCAGTACTTC
CDR3 protein: CSARTSGREYEQYF

D gene: -
V gene: TRBV6-5
CDR3 length: 16
clone size: many
J gene: TRBJ1-3
CDR3 DNA: TGTGCCAGCAGACTACAAGCCGGACGCTCTGGAAACACCATATATTTT
CDR3 protein: CASRLQAGRSGNTIYF

D gene: -
V gene: TRBV6-1
CDR3 length: 13
clone size: many
J gene: TRBJ2-3
CDR3 DNA: TGTGCCAGCAATAGGACCCCCCCAGATACGCAGTATTTT
CDR3 protein: CASNRTPPDTQYF

D gene: TRBD1
V gene: TRBV7-2
CDR3 length: 15
clone size: many
J gene: TRBJ1-5
CDR3 DNA: TGTGCCAGCAGCTTAGGGGGACAGGGACTTGGTCCCCAGCATTTT
CDR3 protein: CASSLGGQGLGPQHF

D gene: -
V gene: TRBV18
CDR3 length: 14
clone size: few
J gene: TRBJ1-4
CDR3 DNA: TGTGCCAGCTCACTCCTTAAAAGGGATGAAAAACTGTTTTTT
CDR3 protein: CASSLLKRDEKLFF

D gene: -
V gene: TRBV20-1
CDR3 length: 16
clone size: many
J gene: TRBJ1-5
CDR3 DNA: TGCAGTGCTAGGGGCAGGGAGAGTTTAGCAAATCAGCCCCAGCATTTT
CDR3 protein: CSARGRESLANQPQHF